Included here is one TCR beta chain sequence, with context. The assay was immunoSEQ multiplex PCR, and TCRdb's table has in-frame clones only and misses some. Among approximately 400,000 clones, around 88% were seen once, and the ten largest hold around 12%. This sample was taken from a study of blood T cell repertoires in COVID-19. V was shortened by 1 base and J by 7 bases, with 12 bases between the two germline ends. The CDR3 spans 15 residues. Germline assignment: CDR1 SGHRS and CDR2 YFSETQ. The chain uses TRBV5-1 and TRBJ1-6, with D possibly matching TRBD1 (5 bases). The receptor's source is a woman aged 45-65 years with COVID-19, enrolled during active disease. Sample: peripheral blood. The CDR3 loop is CASSLRGRENSPLHF. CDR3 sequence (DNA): TGCGCCAGCAGCTTGAGAGGCAGGGAAAATTCACCCCTCCACTTT.